This T cell receptor beta chain is from a study of shared clonotypes between healthy human individuals. Assay runs were performed at deep level. Sequenced by immunoSEQ multiplex PCR; TCRdb stores in-frame clones only, minus some. The sample carries 550,000 to 750,000 clones, about 95% recorded once. The V gene's germline CDR1 is MGHRA and CDR2 YSYEKL. The V end was cut by 0 bases, the J end by 2 bases, with 5 bases between. The CDR3 length is 13 residues. The naive CD8 fraction comprised CD45RO-negative cells positively selected for CCR7 and excluded terminally differentiated effector memory CD45RA+ cells.

This rearrangement joins TRBV4-1 to TRBJ2-7, with unresolved D. The sequence was obtained from a woman aged 30 to 39 in good health. What was sequenced was naive CD8+ T cells sorted from blood. The CDR3 coding sequence is TGCGCCAGCAGCCAAGACAAGACCTACGAGCAGTACTTC. This sequence encodes CASSQDKTYEQYF.